A selection of T cell receptor beta chains follows, all from one sample in a study of OX40 agonist ivuxolimab in advanced cancers. Method: immunoSEQ multiplex PCR; TCRdb's copy keeps in-frame clones and lacks some. Of about 160,000 clones in the sample, roughly 92% were seen once. Sequences were derived from CD4+ or CD8+ T cells sorted from blood, sampled in a trial of the OX40 agonist ivuxolimab. These TCRs come from an adult with an advanced solid tumor such as melanoma, head and neck, liver or kidney cancer. Each CDR3 is given with its conserved first and last residue. The D gene is left open where the match is weak. A clone size is listed for some rows: how often the clone was seen (once, few, many), or a class if it is expanded.

d_call,v_call,clone_size,cdr3_length,j_call,cdr3_aa,cdr3_nt
TRBD2,TRBV11-2,.,14,TRBJ2-3,CASRSPSGGDTQYF,TGTGCCAGCAGGTCGCCGAGCGGGGGGGATACGCAGTATTTT
.,TRBV6-5,.,14,TRBJ1-2,CASSYNVERNGYTF,TGTGCCAGCAGTTACAACGTGGAGAGGAATGGCTACACCTTC
TRBD1,TRBV27,.,14,TRBJ1-2,CASSGLGGGYGYTF,TGTGCCAGCAGTGGATTAGGGGGCGGCTATGGCTACACCTTC
.,TRBV19,once,15,TRBJ1-1,CASSSESGGSTEAFF,TGTGCCAGTAGTTCAGAGTCTGGTGGGTCCACTGAAGCTTTCTTT
.,TRBV19,.,11,TRBJ1-1,CASRGNTEAFF,TGTGCCAGTAGAGGGAACACTGAAGCTTTCTTT
TRBD1,TRBV7-9,.,14,TRBJ1-5,CASSLGQGGQPQHF,TGTGCCAGCAGCCTAGGCCAGGGGGGTCAGCCCCAGCATTTT
.,TRBV4-2,.,16,TRBJ2-5,CASSQDVATLGETQYF,TGTGCCAGCAGCCAAGATGTGGCTACCTTAGGAGAGACCCAGTACTTC
.,TRBV7-8,.,13,TRBJ2-7,CATRITGSYEQYF,TGTGCCACCCGGATTACAGGGTCCTACGAGCAGTACTTC
.,TRBV19,.,13,TRBJ1-2,CATQTGWGYGYTF,TGTGCCACTCAGACAGGTTGGGGGTATGGCTACACCTTC
.,TRBV11-3,.,13,TRBJ2-3,CASSWATTDTQYF,TGTGCCAGCAGCTGGGCGACCACAGATACGCAGTATTTT
.,TRBV21-1,.,15,TRBJ1-5,CASSKRDRANQPQHF,TGTGCCAGCAGCAAAAGGGACAGGGCCAATCAGCCCCAGCATTTT
TRBD2,TRBV11-2,.,15,TRBJ2-3,CASSLVTSGGDTQYF,TGTGCCAGCAGCCTAGTGACTAGCGGAGGGGATACGCAGTATTTT
.,TRBV10-3,.,16,TRBJ1-4,CAISGTLESLNEKLFF,TGTGCCATCAGTGGCACCCTGGAGAGCCTTAATGAAAAACTGTTTTTT
.,TRBV6-5,few,14,TRBJ1-5,CASSYVAGDQPQHF,TGTGCCAGCAGTTACGTGGCAGGGGATCAGCCCCAGCATTTT
TRBD2,TRBV6-5,.,14,TRBJ2-3,CASTERLLAGEQYF,TGTGCCAGCACCGAGAGATTACTAGCGGGGGAGCAGTATTTT
TRBD1,TRBV7-2,.,15,TRBJ2-2,CASRGQGSNTGELFF,TGTGCCAGCAGGGGACAGGGGTCGAACACCGGGGAGCTGTTTTTT
.,TRBV29-1,.,13,TRBJ2-7,CSVLKGEVEEQYF,TGCAGCGTTCTGAAGGGGGAAGTTGAAGAGCAGTACTTC
.,TRBV27,.,15,TRBJ1-6,CASSSRTNFYSPLHF,TGTGCCAGCAGCTCACGGACAAATTTTTATTCACCCCTCCACTTT
TRBD2,TRBV7-2,.,15,TRBJ2-7,CASRPGLAGDYEQYF,TGTGCCAGCAGACCAGGACTAGCGGGAGACTACGAGCAGTACTTC
TRBD1,TRBV10-3,.,14,TRBJ2-7,CATHGQGAGGEQYF,TGTGCCACCCACGGACAGGGGGCCGGTGGCGAGCAGTACTTC
.,TRBV7-3,.,15,TRBJ2-1,CASSSAPGDNREQFF,TGTGCCAGCAGCTCGGCACCCGGGGACAATCGTGAGCAGTTCTTC
TRBD2,TRBV9,.,17,TRBJ2-1,CASSDRLARSSYNEQFF,TGTGCCAGCAGCGACCGACTAGCCCGGAGCTCCTACAATGAGCAGTTCTTC
TRBD1,TRBV6-5,.,15,TRBJ2-7,CASSNRDRGPYEQYF,TGTGCCAGCAGTAACCGGGACAGGGGCCCCTACGAGCAGTACTTC
TRBD2,TRBV7-6,.,18,TRBJ2-7,CASSLDYSGTSGKYEQYF,TGTGCCAGCAGCTTAGATTATTCGGGGACTAGCGGGAAATACGAGCAGTACTTC
TRBD1,TRBV2,.,13,TRBJ1-5,CASTSGQNQPQHF,TGTGCCAGCACCTCGGGACAGAATCAGCCCCAGCATTTT
.,TRBV2,.,16,TRBJ2-4,CASSVGKLLAKNIQYF,TGTGCCAGCAGTGTCGGGAAGCTACTAGCCAAAAACATTCAGTACTTC
.,TRBV30,.,12,TRBJ2-3,CAWSQGANTQYF,TGTGCCTGGAGTCAAGGGGCCAACACGCAGTATTTT
.,TRBV7-3,once,14,TRBJ2-1,CASSLSTAANEQFF,TGTGCCAGCAGCTTAAGTACGGCTGCCAATGAGCAGTTCTTC
.,TRBV11-1,.,15,TRBJ2-2,CASSLRQAYTGELFF,TGTGCCAGCAGCTTAAGACAGGCCTACACCGGGGAGCTGTTTTTT
TRBD1,TRBV2,.,14,TRBJ1-6,CATLGQGFNSPLHF,TGTGCCACCCTGGGACAGGGGTTTAATTCACCCCTCCACTTT
.,TRBV5-6,.,14,TRBJ1-5,CASSKPQENQPQHF,TGTGCCAGCAGCAAACCTCAGGAAAATCAGCCCCAGCATTTT
TRBD1,TRBV9,.,18,TRBJ2-1,CASSDSRPGTGYVGEQFF,TGTGCCAGCAGCGACTCTCGCCCCGGGACAGGGTATGTAGGTGAGCAGTTCTTC
.,TRBV5-4,.,14,TRBJ2-3,CASSLIGQPDTQYF,TGTGCCAGCAGCTTGATAGGTCAGCCAGATACGCAGTATTTT
TRBD1,TRBV28,.,15,TRBJ2-7,CASSDRDRGTYEQYF,TGTGCCAGCAGTGACAGGGACAGGGGAACCTACGAGCAGTACTTC
.,TRBV7-7,.,14,TRBJ2-1,CASSPDEGDNEQFF,TGTGCCAGCAGCCCCGATGAGGGGGACAATGAGCAGTTCTTC
TRBD1,TRBV6-5,few,14,TRBJ2-4,CASRAGQGRNIQYF,TGTGCCAGCAGGGCCGGACAGGGAAGAAACATTCAGTACTTC
.,TRBV2,.,13,TRBJ1-2,CASSAQPNYGYTF,TGTGCCAGCAGTGCACAGCCTAACTATGGCTACACCTTC